This TCR beta chain stems from a study of cytomegalovirus exposure and HLA in healthy donors. This CDR3 is built from 16 residues. Trimming removed 3 bases from V and 1 base from J, with 15 bases in between. Looked up from germline, CDR1 is SGHNT and CDR2 is YYREEE (reference sequence). Of note for this clone: The antigen is not known.

General study findings and limits: In a later analysis, several top co-occurrence clusters appeared linked to parvovirus B19, influenza, CMV and Epstein-Barr virus. TCR beta V- and J-gene trimming, according to a later analysis, was linked to a missense DCLRE1C variant. Roughly even sequencing depth across donors was the assumption behind the presence/absence analyses. High specificity and sensitivity for cytomegalovirus status were reported for the classifier.

PCR used 60 Vbeta primers and 13 Jbeta primers. The table came from immunoSEQ multiplex PCR; TCRdb's copy has only in-frame clones and leaves some out. The table includes 100,000 to 150,000 clones, roughly 69% detected once. The clonotype comes from a human donor in good health. The chain recombines TRBV5-4 with TRBJ2-3; TRBD2 might be the D (6 bases). The sequenced sample was PBMCs. CDR3 amino acids: CASSWDVQRGTDTQYF. Here the CDR3 DNA reads TGTGCCAGCAGCTGGGACGTCCAGCGGGGCACAGATACGCAGTATTTT. Full variable domain (missing parts from reference TRBV5-4 and TRBJ2-3): ETGVTQSPTHLIKTRGQQVTLRCSSQSGHNTVSWYQQALGQGPQFIFQYYREEENGRGNFPPRFSGLQFPNYSSELNVNALELDDSALYLCASSWDVQRGTDTQYFGPGTRLTVL.